This entry is about one T cell receptor (beta chain). PCR used 60 Vbeta primers and 13 Jbeta primers. This table comes from immunoSEQ multiplex PCR, and its TCRdb copy is limited to in-frame clones, with some not included. The sample lists roughly 130,000 clones; more than 60% were seen once. This entry belongs to a study of cytomegalovirus exposure and HLA in healthy donors. The CDR3 loop spans 12 amino acids. V lost 5 bases to trimming and J lost 3 bases, with 11 bases between them. The germline V gene encodes CDR1 SQVTM and CDR2 ANQGSEA. The sequence was obtained from a woman in her forties in good health and CMV-seronegative. The sample taken for sequencing was PBMCs. The J gene is TRBJ2-7, the V gene TRBV29-1; tentative D call: TRBD1 (6 bases). CDR3 sequence (DNA): TGCAGCGTTCGGCAGGGGTACTACGAGCAGTACTTC. This gives the protein CSVRQGYYEQYF.